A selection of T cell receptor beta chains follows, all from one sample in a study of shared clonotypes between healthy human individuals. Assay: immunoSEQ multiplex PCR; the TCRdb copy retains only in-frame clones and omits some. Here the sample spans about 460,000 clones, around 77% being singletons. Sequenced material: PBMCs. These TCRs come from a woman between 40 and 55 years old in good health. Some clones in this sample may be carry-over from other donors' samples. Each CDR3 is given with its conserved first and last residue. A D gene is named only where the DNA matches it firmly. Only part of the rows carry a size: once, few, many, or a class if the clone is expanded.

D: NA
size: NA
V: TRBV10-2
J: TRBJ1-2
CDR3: CASSAHRELTGYTF
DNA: TGCGCCAGCAGCGCCCACCGTGAGCTTACTGGCTACACCTTC

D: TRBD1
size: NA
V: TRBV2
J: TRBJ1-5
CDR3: CASSDDGQGVSQPQHF
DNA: TGTGCCAGCAGTGACGATGGACAGGGAGTCAGTCAGCCCCAGCATTTT

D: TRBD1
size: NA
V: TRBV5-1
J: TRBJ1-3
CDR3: CASSLVGQGRNTIYF
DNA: TGCGCCAGCAGCTTGGTGGGACAGGGGAGGAACACCATATATTTT

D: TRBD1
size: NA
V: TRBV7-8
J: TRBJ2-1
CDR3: CASSLLTGSEFF
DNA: TGTGCCAGCAGCTTACTGACAGGGTCGGAGTTCTTC

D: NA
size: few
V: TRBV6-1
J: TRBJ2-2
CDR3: CASFGGANTGELFF
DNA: TGTGCCAGCTTTGGAGGCGCGAACACCGGGGAGCTGTTTTTT

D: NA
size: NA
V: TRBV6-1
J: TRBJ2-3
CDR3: CASSPGLYTDTQYF
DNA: TGTGCCAGCAGTCCGGGACTCTACACAGATACGCAGTATTTT

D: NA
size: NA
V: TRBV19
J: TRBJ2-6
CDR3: CASSIGPGLSGANVLTF
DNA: TGTGCCAGTAGTATAGGGCCAGGTCTCTCTGGGGCCAACGTCCTGACTTTC

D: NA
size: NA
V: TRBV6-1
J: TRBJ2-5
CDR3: CASVDGSAQETQYF
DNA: TGTGCCAGCGTTGACGGCAGCGCCCAAGAGACCCAGTACTTC

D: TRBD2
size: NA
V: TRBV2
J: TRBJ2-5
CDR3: CAKTSGKQETQYF
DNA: TGTGCCAAGACTAGCGGGAAACAAGAGACCCAGTACTTC

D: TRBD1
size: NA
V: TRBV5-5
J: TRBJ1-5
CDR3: CASSLRQGGQPQHF
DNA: TGTGCCAGCAGCCTAAGACAGGGTGGGCAGCCCCAGCATTTT

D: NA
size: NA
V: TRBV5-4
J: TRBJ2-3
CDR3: CASSWTAQLEADTQYF
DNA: TGTGCCAGCAGCTGGACAGCCCAACTGGAGGCAGATACGCAGTATTTT

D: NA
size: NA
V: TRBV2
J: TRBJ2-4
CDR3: CASSGMWGSDIQYF
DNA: TGTGCCAGCAGTGGGATGTGGGGTTCCGACATTCAGTACTTC